This T cell receptor beta chain was profiled in a study of OX40 agonist ivuxolimab in advanced cancers. A remark on this clone: Its target is unknown.

CDR1 is LNHDA and CDR2 is SQIVND in the germline V gene (reference sequence). CDR3 length: 16 amino acids. J lost 5 bases, V lost 7 bases, and 15 bases had no gene match. Broader study findings: Clonal expansion was seen in CD4+ and CD8+ blood T cells by week 6 at 0.1 to 3.0 mg/kg.

Sequencing used immunoSEQ multiplex PCR; TCRdb keeps in-frame clones, though not all of them. The table shows approximately 52,000 clones, with roughly 80% occurring only once. The chain carries TRBV19 and TRBJ1-2, with 8 bases fitting TRBD1. The sequencing here drew on CD4+ or CD8+ T cells sorted from blood, taken in a trial of the OX40 agonist ivuxolimab. The clonotype originates from an adult with an advanced solid tumor such as melanoma, head and neck, liver or kidney cancer. DNA of the CDR3: TGTGCCAGTACCTCAACGGGGACAGGCATTGCATATGGCTACACCTTC. Protein sequence: CASTSTGTGIAYGYTF.